Each of the 31 T cell receptor beta chains below was sequenced from the same sample in a study of tumor-infiltrating lymphocytes in localized non-small cell lung cancer. TCRdb's table, derived via immunoSEQ multiplex PCR, lists solely in-frame clones and lacks some. This sample has over 15,000 clones, with roughly 71% found just once. Sequencing input: lung tumor tissue. All receptors derive from a human donor with non-small cell lung cancer.

This chain uses TRBV6-5 with TRBJ1-4; D is unresolved. CDR3 length equals 14 residues. From germline, CDR1 is MNHEY and CDR2 SVGAGI. Trimming stripped 8 bases from V and 3 bases from J, with 13 bases between. The CDR3 loop reads CASGVLAANEKLFF. The CDR3 DNA follows: TGTGCCAGCGGCGTTTTGGCTGCTAATGAAAAACTGTTTTTT.

The chain couples TRBV9 to TRBJ2-3; D not certain. This CDR3 has 11 amino acids. The V gene's germline CDR1 is SGDLS and CDR2 YYNGEE. The CDR3 DNA reads TGTGTCCACGGTTCCACAGATACGCAGTATTTT. Its translation: CVHGSTDTQYF.

The chain links TRBV6-5 to TRBJ2-3, with D hard to call. Trimming stripped 6 bases from V and 6 bases from J, with 7 bases between. This CDR3 spans 11 amino acids. Germline lookup yields CDR1 MNHEY and CDR2 SVGAGI. CDR3 nucleotides: TGTGCCAGCAGATATAGGGATACGCAGTATTTT. Its translation: CASRYRDTQYF.

This chain connects TRBV2 to TRBJ1-3; 9 nucleotides align to TRBD1. Trimming cost V 9 bases and J 2 bases; bases outside gene matches: 2. CDR1 and CDR2 from the germline V gene are SNHLY and FYNNEI. The CDR3 length is 13 residues. The CDR3 reads CASGTGPGNTIYF. CDR3 DNA sequence: TGTGCCAGTGGGACAGGGCCTGGAAACACCATATATTTT. Full variable domain (missing parts from reference TRBV2 and TRBJ1-3): EPEVTQTPSHQVTQMGQEVILRCVPISNHLYFYWYRQILGQKVEFLVSFYNNEISEKSEIFDDQFSVERPDGSNFTLKIRSTKLEDSAMYFCASGTGPGNTIYFGEGSWLTVV.

This clone was detected only a few times. This chain uses TRBV14 with TRBJ2-2; 9 positions match TRBD2. Losses at the gene ends were 3 bases for V and 4 bases for J; bases not matched to a gene: 3. CDR1 is SGHDN, CDR2 FVKESK, per germline. The CDR3 totals 15 residues. CDR3 sequence reads: CASSHSGSITGELFF. The CDR3 coding sequence is TGTGCCAGCAGCCATAGCGGGAGTATCACCGGGGAGCTGTTTTTT.

By sample share, this clone is medium-sized. The chain carries TRBV7-6 and TRBJ2-3, with 8 bases that match TRBD2. After removal of 5 bases from V and 4 bases from J, the junction contained 11 bases not matched to a gene. Germline CDR1 and CDR2: SGHVS and FNYEAQ. The CDR3 extends over 16 amino acids. In DNA form, the CDR3 reads TGTGCCAGCAGCCTGGGGACTAGTACAGTCCCAGATACGCAGTATTTT. It encodes CASSLGTSTVPDTQYF.

This clone was seen once. This chain uses TRBV7-2 with TRBJ1-2, with 8 positions matching TRBD1. The CDR3 has 15 amino acids. V trimming: 0 bases; J trimming: 2 bases; junction bases outside the gene matches: 2. Germline CDR1 is SGHTA and CDR2 is FQGNSA. CDR3 sequence (DNA): TGTGCCAGCAGCTTAGCAACAGGGGGGAACTATGGCTACACCTTC. It translates to CASSLATGGNYGYTF. The whole variable domain, remainder taken from reference TRBV7-2 and TRBJ1-2, is GAGVSQSPSNKVTEKGKDVELRCDPISGHTALYWYRQSLGQGLEFLIYFQGNSAPDKSGLPSDRFSAERTGGSVSTLTIQRTQQEDSAVYLCASSLATGGNYGYTFGSGTRLTVV.

This clone has a handful of counts. The chain uses TRBV6-5 and TRBJ1-3; D is possibly TRBD1 (5 bases). CDR1 is MNHEY, CDR2 SVGAGI, per germline. V lost 0 bases, J lost 3 bases, and 9 bases lay in between. This CDR3 is 15 amino acids long. The DNA for the CDR3 is TGTGCCAGCAGTTACTCTCGGGACCATGGAAACACCATATATTTT. Its translation is CASSYSRDHGNTIYF.

J is TRBJ1-2 and V is TRBV5-4, with TRBD1 identical over 7 bases. The J segment lost 8 bases and the V segment lost 4 bases, leaving 8 bases of the junction unmatched. Germline V gene sequence: CDR1 SGHNT, CDR2 YYREEE (reference sequence). The CDR3 contains 13 residues. CDR3 residues: CASSRKTGQGYTF. The CDR3 coding sequence is TGTGCCAGCAGCAGAAAGACAGGGCAAGGCTACACCTTC.

CDR3 coding DNA: TGTGCCAGCAGCTTAGTTGCTAGTACTGAAGCTTTCTTT. It translates to CASSLVASTEAFF. This rearrangement joins TRBV7-2 to TRBJ1-1; D is ambiguous. Germline CDR1 reads SGHTA; CDR2 reads FQGNSA. V lost 1 base and J lost 5, with 8 bases in between. CDR3 length: 13 amino acids.

This chain joins TRBV5-6 and TRBJ2-3; 7 positions match TRBD1. V lost 6 bases to trimming and J lost 2 bases; unmatched junction nucleotides: 6. The CDR3 is 14 amino acids. Germline loops: CDR1 SGHDT, CDR2 YYEEEE. CDR3 in amino acids: CASNPGQLTDTQYF. The CDR3 DNA is TGTGCCAGCAACCCGGGACAGCTCACAGATACGCAGTATTTT.

The chain recombines TRBV28 with TRBJ2-7; 15 bases match TRBD2. The CDR3 is made up of 15 amino acids. CDR1 MDHEN and CDR2 SYDVKM come from the germline V gene. V lost 6 bases to trimming and J lost 5 bases; unmatched junction nucleotides: 5. CDR3 sequence reads: CASRKWTSGRDEQYF. CDR3 coding DNA: TGTGCCAGCAGAAAGTGGACTAGCGGGAGGGACGAGCAGTACTTC.

V and J are TRBV5-1 and TRBJ2-2; the D is unclear. CDR1 and CDR2 from the germline V gene are SGHRS and YFSETQ. The CDR3 runs 14 residues. Trimming took off 4 bases at V and 0 bases at J, with 7 bases between the two ends. The CDR3 spells CASSEAANTGELFF. The CDR3 DNA is TGCGCCAGCAGCGAGGCAGCGAACACCGGGGAGCTGTTTTTT.

The rearrangement joins TRBV4-1 to TRBJ1-2; 10 bases line up with TRBD1. J lost 7 bases, V lost 7 bases, and 9 bases had no gene match. The CDR3 loop spans 14 amino acids. Germline loops: CDR1 MGHRA, CDR2 YSYEKL. The CDR3 region has the DNA TGCGCCAGCAACACCCGGGACAGGGGTACTGGCTACACCTTC. Protein: CASNTRDRGTGYTF.

The chain carries TRBV18 and TRBJ2-1, with D hard to call. The CDR3 is 14 amino acids. Germline V gives CDR1 KGHSH, CDR2 LQKENI. V was cut by 2 bases and J by 4 bases, with 9 bases left in between. The CDR3, as DNA: TGTGCCAGCTCACCAGGGTTCCCTTACAATGAGCAGTTCTTC. Residues: CASSPGFPYNEQFF.

This sequence joins TRBV9 and TRBJ2-3; 9 bases map to TRBD1. V lost 4 bases and J lost 3; bases outside the gene matches: 9. In germline, CDR1 is SGDLS, CDR2 YYNGEE. The CDR3 loop spans 16 amino acids. CDR3 sequence: CASSPTGTGWTDTQYF. The CDR3 DNA is TGTGCCAGCAGCCCCACCGGGACAGGGTGGACAGATACGCAGTATTTT.

The V call is TRBV27, the J call TRBJ2-7; D is unclear. Germline loops: CDR1 MNHEY, CDR2 SMNVEV (reference sequence). The CDR3 extends over 12 amino acids. The V and J ends lost 4 bases and 7 bases respectively, with 11 bases between them. This CDR3 reads CASSSDRIEQYF. The CDR3 nucleotides are TGTGCCAGCAGTTCCGACCGGATTGAGCAGTACTTC.

The chain has TRBV11-1 and TRBJ2-5; D is uncertain. Germline values: CDR1 SGHAT, CDR2 FQDESV (reference sequence). Trimming cost V 2 bases and J 0 bases, with 4 bases left between them. The CDR3 consists of 13 residues. The CDR3 nucleotides read TGTGCCAGCAGCTTAAACGACCAAGAGACCCAGTACTTC. This translates into CASSLNDQETQYF. Drawing the rest from reference TRBV11-1 and TRBJ2-5, the complete variable domain is EAEVAQSPRYKITEKSQAVAFWCDPISGHATLYWYRQILGQGPELLVQFQDESVVDDSQLPKDRFSAERLKGVDSTLKIQPAELGDSAMYLCASSLNDQETQYFGPGTRLLVL.

The gene calls are TRBV14 and TRBJ2-7; TRBD1 agrees at 9 bases. The CDR3 totals 17 residues. J lost 4 bases, V lost 3 bases, and 13 bases had no gene match. CDR1 and CDR2 (germline): SGHDN, FVKESK. The CDR3 region has the DNA TGTGCCAGCAGCCACCGCGGGACAGGGTTCGGAAGGTACGAGCAGTACTTC. Amino acids: CASSHRGTGFGRYEQYF.

The V call is TRBV19, the J call TRBJ2-3, with D perhaps given as TRBD1 or TRBD2 (5 bases each). CDR1 and CDR2 from the germline V gene are LNHDA and SQIVND (reference sequence). Trimming pared 1 base from V and 2 bases from J, leaving 16 bases between. The CDR3 is 17 residues long. DNA for the CDR3: TGTGCCAGTAGTATAGGATGGGGGACGGTGATCACAGATACGCAGTATTTT. It translates to CASSIGWGTVITDTQYF.

This clone was picked up a small number of times. J is TRBJ2-5 and V is TRBV7-9; D not resolved. Trimming stripped 0 bases from V and 3 bases from J, with 11 bases between. This CDR3 has 15 amino acids. Germline V gene lookup returns CDR1 SEHNR and CDR2 FQNEAQ (reference sequence). DNA of the CDR3: TGTGCCAGCAGCTTAGCCTTTAGGGCAGAAGAGACCCAGTACTTC. The encoded protein is CASSLAFRAEETQYF.

This clone was counted only a few times. CDR3 in DNA: TGTGCCAGCAGTGTGGGGGCAACTAATGAAAAACTGTTTTTT. It encodes CASSVGATNEKLFF. The genes are TRBV6-1 and TRBJ1-4, with D maybe TRBD1 (5 bases). V lost 4 bases and J lost 0, with 6 bases in between. This CDR3 comprises 14 residues. CDR1 is MNHNS, CDR2 SASEGT, per germline.

The chain has TRBV7-2 and TRBJ2-7; tentatively, D is TRBD1 or TRBD2 (5 bases each). The CDR3 is 15 amino acids. With 5 bases removed from V and 0 bases from J, the gap between germline ends came to 14 bases. Germline V lookup: CDR1 SGHTA, CDR2 FQGNSA. The CDR3 loop is CASSGSGRFSYEQYF. As DNA, the CDR3 is TGTGCCAGCAGCGGCTCGGGACGGTTCTCCTACGAGCAGTACTTC.

This clone showed up just a few times. The chain employs TRBV5-4 and TRBJ1-2; D not resolved. The CDR3 contains 14 residues. The V end lost 4 bases, the J end lost 0 bases, and 10 bases lay between the germline ends. Germline CDR1 and CDR2: SGHNT and YYREEE (reference sequence). CDR3 DNA: TGTGCCAGCAGCCCGGCGGCAACTAACTATGGCTACACCTTC. Amino acids: CASSPAATNYGYTF. The full variable domain, with the rest looked up from reference TRBV5-4 and TRBJ1-2, is ETGVTQSPTHLIKTRGQQVTLRCSSQSGHNTVSWYQQALGQGPQFIFQYYREEENGRGNFPPRFSGLQFPNYSSELNVNALELDDSALYLCASSPAATNYGYTFGSGTRLTVV.

This clone has just one count. The J gene is TRBJ2-7, the V gene TRBV11-1; D is ambiguous. The V end lost 3 bases, the J end lost 2 bases, and 8 bases lay between the germline ends. The CDR3 loop spans 13 amino acids. Germline V gene lookup returns CDR1 SGHAT and CDR2 FQDESV (reference sequence). The CDR3 here is CASSFQTAYEQYF. The CDR3 DNA reads TGTGCCAGCAGCTTTCAGACGGCCTACGAGCAGTACTTC.

This clone has only a few counts. The chain carries TRBV5-1 and TRBJ1-1; unclear D gene. Germline CDR1 is SGHRS and CDR2 is YFSETQ. The CDR3 totals 14 residues. V lost 0 bases and J 1 base, leaving 7 bases between the germline ends. CDR3 in amino acids: CASSLGRENTEAFF. The CDR3 region has the DNA TGCGCCAGCAGCTTGGGGCGGGAGAACACTGAAGCTTTCTTT.

This chain links TRBV5-1 with TRBJ2-5; 12 bases match TRBD1. This CDR3 comprises 17 residues. Germline V lookup: CDR1 SGHRS, CDR2 YFSETQ. The V segment lost 4 bases and the J segment 2 bases; nucleotides outside the gene matches: 9. The CDR3 DNA follows: TGCGCCAGCAGCAGGGGACAGGGGGCAACCGTACAAGAGACCCAGTACTTC. Its protein is CASSRGQGATVQETQYF.

V usage is TRBV29-1 and J usage is TRBJ1-2; possibly TRBD1 for D (6 bases). Trimming removed 6 bases at V and 8 bases at J, with 16 bases between. Germline CDR1 is SQVTM and CDR2 is ANQGSEA. The CDR3 extends over 12 amino acids. This chain's CDR3 is CSVIRQVGGYTF. The CDR3, as DNA: TGCAGCGTAATAAGACAGGTCGGGGGCTACACCTTC.

This rearrangement joins TRBV11-3 to TRBJ1-3, with no clear D. From germline, CDR1 is SGHNT and CDR2 YENEEA. V shed 4 bases and J shed 1 base, with 11 bases lying between them. The CDR3 runs to 15 residues. The DNA for the CDR3 is TGTGCCAGCAGCTCGTATTCCGATTCTGGAAACACCATATATTTT. It specifies CASSSYSDSGNTIYF.

This sequence joins TRBV19 and TRBJ1-1, with a weak D call TRBD1 (5 bases). The CDR3 consists of 13 residues. Per germline, CDR1 LNHDA and CDR2 SQIVND (reference sequence). V gave up 3 bases and J gave up 4 bases, with 9 bases separating them. The CDR3 reads CASSMVGGTEAFF. In DNA form, the CDR3 reads TGTGCCAGTAGTATGGTTGGGGGCACTGAAGCTTTCTTT.

This chain links TRBV5-6 with TRBJ2-5, with 11 bases lining up with TRBD2. TRBJ2-7 matches the DNA end more closely, so the J call is doubtful. The CDR3 has 15 amino acids. Per the germline V gene, CDR1 is SGHDT and CDR2 is YYEEEE. This CDR3 reads CASSHRLAGSYEQYF. CDR3 nucleotides: TGTGCCAGCAGCCACAGACTAGCGGGATCCTACGAGCAGTACTTC.